This TCR beta chain was obtained from a study of cytomegalovirus exposure and HLA in healthy donors. This clone was detected a few times. The primer mix had 60 Vbeta and 13 Jbeta primers. As handled by the study authors: Later reanalysis found about 78 million unique TCR beta chains, around 11 million of them shared. The assay was immunoSEQ multiplex PCR, and TCRdb's table has in-frame clones only and misses some. V and J calls and clone size are those listed in that table; D and trimming were worked out from the DNA. The sample shows around 200,000 clones, around three quarters of them seen only once. CDR3 length equals 14 residues. Germline CDR1 and CDR2: SGHNT and YYREEE (reference sequence). V gave up 6 bases and J gave up 4 bases; unmatched junction bases: 5.

This sequence was found in a woman in her twenties or thirties in good health and CMV-seropositive. The chain is built from TRBV5-4 and TRBJ2-2, with 8 bases lining up with TRBD1. The sequencing sample was made of PBMCs. The CDR3 reads CASTKGTGTGELFF. The CDR3, as DNA: TGTGCCAGCACCAAAGGGACAGGCACCGGGGAGCTGTTTTTT.